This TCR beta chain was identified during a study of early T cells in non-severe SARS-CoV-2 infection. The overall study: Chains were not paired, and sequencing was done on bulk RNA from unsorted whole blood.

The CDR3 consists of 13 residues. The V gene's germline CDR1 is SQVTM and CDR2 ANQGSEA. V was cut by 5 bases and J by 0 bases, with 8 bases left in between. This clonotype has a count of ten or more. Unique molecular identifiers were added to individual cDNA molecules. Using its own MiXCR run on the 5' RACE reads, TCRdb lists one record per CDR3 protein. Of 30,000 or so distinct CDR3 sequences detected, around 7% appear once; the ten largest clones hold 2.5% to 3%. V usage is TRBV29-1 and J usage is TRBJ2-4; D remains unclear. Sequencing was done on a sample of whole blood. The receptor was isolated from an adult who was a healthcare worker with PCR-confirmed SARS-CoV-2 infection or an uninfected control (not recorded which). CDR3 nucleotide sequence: TGCAGCGTTCAGCAGCTAGCCAAAAACATTCAGTACTTC. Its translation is CSVQQLAKNIQYF.